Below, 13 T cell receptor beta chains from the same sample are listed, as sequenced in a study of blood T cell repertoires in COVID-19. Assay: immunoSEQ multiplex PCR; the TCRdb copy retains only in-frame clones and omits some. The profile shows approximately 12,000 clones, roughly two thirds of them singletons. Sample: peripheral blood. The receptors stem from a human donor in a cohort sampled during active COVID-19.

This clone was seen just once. Written as DNA, the CDR3 is TGCGCCAGCAGTCCCGCCGGGGGATATGGGGCCAACGTCCTGACTTTC. Protein: CASSPAGGYGANVLTF. The gene calls are TRBV5-1 and TRBJ2-6, with D perhaps TRBD2 (6 bases). CDR1 SGHRS and CDR2 YFSETQ come from the germline V gene. The CDR3 totals 16 residues. V shed 5 bases and J shed 3 bases, with 15 bases lying between them.

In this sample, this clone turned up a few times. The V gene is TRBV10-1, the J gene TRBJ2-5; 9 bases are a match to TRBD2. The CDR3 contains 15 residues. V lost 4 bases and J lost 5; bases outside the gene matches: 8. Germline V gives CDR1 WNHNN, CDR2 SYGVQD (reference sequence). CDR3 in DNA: TGCGCCAGCAGTGTATGGACTAGCGTACGCGAGACCCAGTACTTC. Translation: CASSVWTSVRETQYF.

CDR3 sequence: CASRALLAGGSNEQFF. The CDR3 region has the DNA TGTGCCAGTAGAGCCCTCCTAGCGGGAGGAAGCAATGAGCAGTTCTTC. The rearrangement uses TRBV19 and TRBJ2-1, with 11 bases aligning to TRBD2. The J segment lost 6 bases and the V segment lost 6 bases, leaving 10 bases of the junction unmatched. The CDR3 sequence is 16 residues long. Germline V lookup: CDR1 LNHDA, CDR2 SQIVND (reference sequence).

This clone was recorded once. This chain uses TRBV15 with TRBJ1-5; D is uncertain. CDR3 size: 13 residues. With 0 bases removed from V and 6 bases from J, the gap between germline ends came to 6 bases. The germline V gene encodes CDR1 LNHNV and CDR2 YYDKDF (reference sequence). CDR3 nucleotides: TGTGCCACCAGCAGAGATCGAGTTCAGCCCCAGCATTTT. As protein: CATSRDRVQPQHF.

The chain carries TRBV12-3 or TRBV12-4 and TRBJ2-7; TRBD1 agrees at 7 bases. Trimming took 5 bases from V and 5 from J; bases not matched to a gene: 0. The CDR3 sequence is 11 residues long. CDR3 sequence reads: CASSDRDEQYF. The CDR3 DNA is TGTGCCAGCAGTGACAGGGACGAGCAGTACTTC.

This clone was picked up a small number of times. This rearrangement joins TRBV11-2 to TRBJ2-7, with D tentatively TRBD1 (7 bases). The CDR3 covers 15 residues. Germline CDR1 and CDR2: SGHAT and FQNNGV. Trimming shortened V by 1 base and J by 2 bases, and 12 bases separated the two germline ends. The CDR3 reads CASSLAPGGPYEQYF. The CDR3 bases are TGTGCCAGCAGCTTAGCCCCAGGGGGGCCCTACGAGCAGTACTTC.

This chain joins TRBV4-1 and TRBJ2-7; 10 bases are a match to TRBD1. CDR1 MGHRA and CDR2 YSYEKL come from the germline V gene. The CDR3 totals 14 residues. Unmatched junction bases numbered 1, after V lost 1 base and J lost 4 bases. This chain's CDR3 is CASSQGQGAYEQYF. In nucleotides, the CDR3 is TGCGCCAGCAGCCAAGGACAGGGGGCGTACGAGCAGTACTTC.

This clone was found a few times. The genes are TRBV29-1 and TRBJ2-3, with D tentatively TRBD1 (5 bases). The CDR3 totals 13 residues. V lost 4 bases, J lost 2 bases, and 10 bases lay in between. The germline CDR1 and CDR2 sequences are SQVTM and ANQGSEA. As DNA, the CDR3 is TGCAGCGTTGCGAGACAGCCCACAGATACGCAGTATTTT. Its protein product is CSVARQPTDTQYF.

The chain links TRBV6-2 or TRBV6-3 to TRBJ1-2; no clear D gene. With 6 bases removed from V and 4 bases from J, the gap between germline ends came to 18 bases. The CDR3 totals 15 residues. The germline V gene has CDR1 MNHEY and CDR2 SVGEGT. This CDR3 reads CASSREGIKIYGYTF. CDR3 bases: TGTGCCAGCAGCCGGGAGGGTATCAAGATCTATGGCTACACCTTC.

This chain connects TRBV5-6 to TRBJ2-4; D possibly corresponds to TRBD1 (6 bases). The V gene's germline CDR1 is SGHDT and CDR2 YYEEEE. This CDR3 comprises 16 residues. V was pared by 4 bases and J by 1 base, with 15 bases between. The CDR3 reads CASSPTGLGAKNIQYF. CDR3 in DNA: TGTGCCAGCAGCCCTACAGGGTTGGGTGCCAAAAACATTCAGTACTTC.

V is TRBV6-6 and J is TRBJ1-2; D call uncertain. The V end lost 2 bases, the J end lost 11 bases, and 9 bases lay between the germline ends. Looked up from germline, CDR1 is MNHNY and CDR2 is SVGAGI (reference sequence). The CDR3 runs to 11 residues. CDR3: CASSYLGAYTF. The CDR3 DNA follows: TGTGCCAGCAGTTACCTAGGAGCTTACACCTTC.

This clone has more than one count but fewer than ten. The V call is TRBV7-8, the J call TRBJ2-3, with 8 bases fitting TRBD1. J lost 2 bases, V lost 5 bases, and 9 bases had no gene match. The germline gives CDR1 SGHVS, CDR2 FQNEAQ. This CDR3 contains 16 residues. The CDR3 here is CASSPRTGSYTDTQYF. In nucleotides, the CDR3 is TGTGCCAGCAGCCCTCGGACAGGGTCCTACACAGATACGCAGTATTTT. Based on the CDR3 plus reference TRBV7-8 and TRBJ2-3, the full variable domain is GAGVSQSPRYKVAKRGQDVALRCDPISGHVSLFWYQQALGQGPEFLTYFQNEAQLDKSGLPSDRFFAERPEGSVSTLKIQRTQQEDSAVYLCASSPRTGSYTDTQYFGPGTRLTVL.

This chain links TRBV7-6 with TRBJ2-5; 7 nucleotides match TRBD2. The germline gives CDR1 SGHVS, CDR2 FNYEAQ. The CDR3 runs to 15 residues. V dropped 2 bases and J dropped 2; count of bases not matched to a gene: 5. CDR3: CASSLFKREQETQYF. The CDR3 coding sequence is TGTGCCAGCAGCTTATTTAAGCGGGAACAAGAGACCCAGTACTTC.